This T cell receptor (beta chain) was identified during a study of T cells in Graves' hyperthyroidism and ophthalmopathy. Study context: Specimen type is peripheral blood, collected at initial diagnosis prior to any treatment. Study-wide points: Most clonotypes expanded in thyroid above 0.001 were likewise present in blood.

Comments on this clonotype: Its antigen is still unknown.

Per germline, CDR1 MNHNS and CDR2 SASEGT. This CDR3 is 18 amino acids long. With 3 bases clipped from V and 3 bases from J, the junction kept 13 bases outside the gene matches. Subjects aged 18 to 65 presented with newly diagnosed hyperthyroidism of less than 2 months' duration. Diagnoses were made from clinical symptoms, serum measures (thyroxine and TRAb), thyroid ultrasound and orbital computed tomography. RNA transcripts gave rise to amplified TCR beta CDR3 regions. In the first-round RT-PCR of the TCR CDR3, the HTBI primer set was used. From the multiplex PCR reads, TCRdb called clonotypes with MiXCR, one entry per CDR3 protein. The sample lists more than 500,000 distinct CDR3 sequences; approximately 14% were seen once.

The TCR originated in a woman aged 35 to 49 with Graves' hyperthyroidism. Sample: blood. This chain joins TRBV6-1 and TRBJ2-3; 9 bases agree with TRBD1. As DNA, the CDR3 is TGTGCCAGCAGTGAGGACAGGGGACACGTTCAGGGGACAGATACGCAGTATTTT. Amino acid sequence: CASSEDRGHVQGTDTQYF.